This T cell receptor beta chain was identified during a study of T cell responses to AZD1222 COVID-19 vaccine. Trimming stripped 4 bases from V and 7 bases from J, with 14 bases between. The length of the CDR3 is 14 residues. Germline V gene data show CDR1 as LGHNA and CDR2 as YNFKEQ. Clones were sequenced by immunoSEQ multiplex PCR, and TCRdb holds only the in-frame ones, with some missing. Of around 140,000 clones in the sample, roughly nine tenths were seen once. The sample was peripheral blood, taken on day 0 of AZD1222 vaccination. This chain uses TRBV4-2 with TRBJ2-1; no clear D. The origin of this receptor is an adult in good health. This CDR3 reads CASSPLWPKNEQFF. CDR3 nucleotide sequence: TGTGCCAGCAGCCCGCTGTGGCCAAAAAATGAGCAGTTCTTC.